The rows below give T cell receptor beta chains drawn from one sample of a study of blood T cell repertoires in COVID-19. TCRdb's copy holds only in-frame clones and misses some; the assay was immunoSEQ multiplex PCR. Here the sample spans 80,000 to 95,000 clones, over 60% being singletons. The sequenced sample was peripheral blood. These receptors came from an elderly woman with active or convalescent COVID-19. The CDR3 runs from the conserved cysteine through the conserved F or W. The D gene is left open where the match is weak. For some rows the clone size is stated as once, few or many, or as a class when expanded; others skip it.

clone_size d_call j_call v_call cdr3_nt cdr3_aa
NA NA TRBJ1-2 TRBV15 TGTGCCACCAGCTCCACCCAACAGCCTGGCTACACCTTC CATSSTQQPGYTF
NA NA TRBJ2-3 TRBV7-9 TGTGCCAGCAGCGAACGGGGCACAGATACGCAGTATTTT CASSERGTDTQYF
NA TRBD1 TRBJ1-1 TRBV7-9 TGTGCCAGCAGCTTAGAAAGACAGGGAGTTAACACTGAAGCTTTCTTT CASSLERQGVNTEAFF
NA NA TRBJ1-2 TRBV5-1 TGCGCCAGCAGCCCCGATGGGGGGGCGCGGGGCTATGGCTACACCTTC CASSPDGGARGYGYTF
NA TRBD2 TRBJ2-7 TRBV7-9 TGTGCCAGCTCAACCCCGGGGGGGAGCTACGAGCAGTACTTC CASSTPGGSYEQYF
NA TRBD1 TRBJ2-7 TRBV6-5 TGTGCCAGCAGTAAACAGGGGGCCTACGAGCAGTACTTC CASSKQGAYEQYF
NA NA TRBJ1-1 TRBV6-5 TGTGCCAGCAGTTTCAGCACTGAAGCTTTCTTT CASSFSTEAFF
NA NA TRBJ2-3 TRBV2 TGTGCCAGCAGAGCCAAGGGGGGGCACTCTAGCACAGATACGCAGTATTTT CASRAKGGHSSTDTQYF
few NA TRBJ1-2 TRBV27 TGTGCCAGCAAGCTTCCAGGGATGAATGGCTACACCTTC CASKLPGMNGYTF
NA NA TRBJ1-4 TRBV5-1 TGCGCCAGCAGGCCGGGGACACTTGCAACTAATGAAAAACTGTTTTTT CASRPGTLATNEKLFF
NA TRBD1 TRBJ1-5 TRBV28 TGTGCCAGCACTCTAGGGACAGGGGGCCTGCCCCAGCATTTT CASTLGTGGLPQHF
NA TRBD1 TRBJ2-5 TRBV6-2/TRBV6-3 TGTGCCAGCAGCGACAGGGCCGAGACCCAGTACTTC CASSDRAETQYF
NA TRBD1 TRBJ1-2 TRBV5-6 TGTGCCAGCAGCTTGATAGGCCGGGGCAGGGGGGCCGTGGACTATGGCTACACCTTC CASSLIGRGRGAVDYGYTF
NA NA TRBJ1-6 TRBV19 TGTGCCAGCCAGATGGGAGGGTCATATAATTCACCCCTCCACTTT CASQMGGSYNSPLHF
NA NA TRBJ2-5 TRBV7-2 TGTGCCAGCAGCTTACGTATGGCGGGCTTCCAAGAGACCCAGTACTTC CASSLRMAGFQETQYF
NA TRBD1 TRBJ1-5 TRBV7-2 TGTGCCAGCAGCTTGACTCACGAGGACAGGGAGCATTTT CASSLTHEDREHF
NA TRBD1 TRBJ1-3 TRBV5-1 TGCGCCAGCAGCGGAGGGACAGGGGCTGGAAACACCATATATTTT CASSGGTGAGNTIYF
NA NA TRBJ1-4 TRBV30 TGTGCCTGGACTACATTGGGAGGGCGAAATGAAAAACTGTTTTTT CAWTTLGGRNEKLFF
NA NA TRBJ1-3 TRBV6-5 TGTGCCAGCAGTTCAACAGGGAGCTCTGGAAACACCATATATTTT CASSSTGSSGNTIYF
NA NA TRBJ1-2 TRBV6-1 TGTGCCAGCAGTGAAGGAGGGCGTTATGGCTACACCTTC CASSEGGRYGYTF
NA NA TRBJ2-3 TRBV12-3/TRBV12-4 TGTGCCGGCGCGTTGGGGGCTACAGATACGCAGTATTTT CAGALGATDTQYF
NA TRBD2 TRBJ2-5 TRBV2 TGTGCCAGCAGTGAACGGGGCGGGGGGTACCAAGAGACCCAGTACTTC CASSERGGGYQETQYF
NA TRBD2 TRBJ2-1 TRBV19 TGTGCCAGTAGTTCCCGGACTAGCGGGGGGTCCAATGAGCAGTTCTTC CASSSRTSGGSNEQFF
few TRBD2 TRBJ2-1 TRBV29-1 TGCAGCGCCCCGCTGGGACTAGCGGCGTCCGGGGAGCAGTTCTTC CSAPLGLAASGEQFF
NA NA TRBJ2-7 TRBV5-1 TGCGCCAGCAGCTTCACAGGGTTTTATGACGAGCAGTACTTC CASSFTGFYDEQYF
few NA TRBJ2-1 TRBV19 TGTGCCAGTAGTATAGATCAGGGTTACAATGAGCAGTTCTTC CASSIDQGYNEQFF
once TRBD1 TRBJ2-7 TRBV15 TGTGCCACCAGCAGAGATGTTAGAGGGGGCAGGGTAAGCGAGCAGTACTTC CATSRDVRGGRVSEQYF
NA NA TRBJ2-2 TRBV4-1 TGCGCCAGCAGCCAGGGGCAGGTGGGCACCGGGGAGCTGTTTTTT CASSQGQVGTGELFF
NA NA TRBJ1-1 TRBV11-2 TGTGCCAGCAGCTTAGGACACGGCGGGGTCACTGAAGCTTTCTTT CASSLGHGGVTEAFF
once NA TRBJ1-2 TRBV12-3/TRBV12-4 TGTGCCAGCAGTTTATCGGGTTTCGGCTACACCTTC CASSLSGFGYTF
once NA TRBJ2-3 TRBV9 TGTGCCAGCAGCGTAGGAGTTGGATGGGCCGCCACAGATACGCAGTATTTT CASSVGVGWAATDTQYF
NA TRBD1 TRBJ1-5 TRBV18 TGTGCCAGCTCACGAGGGACAGGGGGTAATCAGCCCCAGCATTTT CASSRGTGGNQPQHF
NA NA TRBJ1-2 TRBV7-9 TGTGCCAGCAGTAAGGGGCAAAACTATGGCTACACCTTC CASSKGQNYGYTF
NA NA TRBJ1-5 TRBV5-4 TGTGCCAGCAGCTCCGGGGTAAATCAGCCCCAGCATTTT CASSSGVNQPQHF